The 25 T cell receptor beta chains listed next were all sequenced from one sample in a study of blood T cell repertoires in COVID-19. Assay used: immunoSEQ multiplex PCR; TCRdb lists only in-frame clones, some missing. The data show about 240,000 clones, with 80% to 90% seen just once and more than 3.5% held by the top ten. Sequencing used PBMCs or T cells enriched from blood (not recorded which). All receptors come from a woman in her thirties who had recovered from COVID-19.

CDR3 in amino acids: CSVLPLAGKTQYF. The CDR3, as DNA: TGCAGCGTCCTCCCTTTAGCCGGAAAGACCCAGTACTTC. V gene TRBV29-1 combines with J gene TRBJ2-5; no firm D call. Per the germline V gene, CDR1 is SQVTM and CDR2 is ANQGSEA. The germline V and J ends were trimmed by 6 bases and 6 bases, with 17 bases remaining between them. This CDR3 spans 13 amino acids.

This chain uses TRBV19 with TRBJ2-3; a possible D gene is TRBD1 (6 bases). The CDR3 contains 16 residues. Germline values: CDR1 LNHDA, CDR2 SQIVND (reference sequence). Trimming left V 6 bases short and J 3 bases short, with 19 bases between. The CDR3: CASSPSGVLRTDTQYF. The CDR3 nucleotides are TGTGCCAGTAGCCCTTCAGGGGTCCTTAGGACAGATACGCAGTATTTT. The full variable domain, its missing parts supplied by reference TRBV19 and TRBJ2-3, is DGGITQSPKYLFRKEGQNVTLSCEQNLNHDAMYWYRQDPGQGLRLIYYSQIVNDFQKGDIAEGYSVSREKKESFPLTVTSAQKNPTAFYLCASSPSGVLRTDTQYFGPGTRLTVL.

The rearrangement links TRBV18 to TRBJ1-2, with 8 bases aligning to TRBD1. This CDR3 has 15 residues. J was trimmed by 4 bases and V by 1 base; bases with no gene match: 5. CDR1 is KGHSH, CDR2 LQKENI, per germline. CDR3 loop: CASSPRPGGSYGYTF. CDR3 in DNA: TGTGCCAGCTCACCACGGCCAGGGGGCAGCTATGGCTACACCTTC. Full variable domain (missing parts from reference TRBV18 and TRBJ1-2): NAGVMQNPRHLVRRRGQEARLRCSPMKGHSHVYWYRQLPEEGLKFMVYLQKENIIDESGMPKERFSAEFPKEGPSILRIQQVVRGDSAAYFCASSPRPGGSYGYTFGSGTRLTVV.

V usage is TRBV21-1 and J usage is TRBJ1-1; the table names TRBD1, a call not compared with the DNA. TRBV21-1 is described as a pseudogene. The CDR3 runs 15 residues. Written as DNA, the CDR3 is TGTGCCAGCAGCTCAAGGGCAGGGGAGAACACTGAAGCTTTCTTT. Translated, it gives CASSSRAGENTEAFF.

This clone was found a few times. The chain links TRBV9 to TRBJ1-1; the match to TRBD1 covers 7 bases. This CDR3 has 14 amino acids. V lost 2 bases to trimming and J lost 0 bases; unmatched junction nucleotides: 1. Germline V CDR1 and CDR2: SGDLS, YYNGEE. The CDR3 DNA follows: TGTGCCAGCAGCGTGACAGGGATGAACACTGAAGCTTTCTTT. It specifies CASSVTGMNTEAFF.

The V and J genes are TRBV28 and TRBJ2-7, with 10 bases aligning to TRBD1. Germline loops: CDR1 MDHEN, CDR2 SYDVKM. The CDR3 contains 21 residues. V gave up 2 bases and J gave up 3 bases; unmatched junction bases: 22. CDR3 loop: CASSLPSSIPGQGIRYYEQYF. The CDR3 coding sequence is TGTGCCAGCAGTTTACCGAGTTCAATACCGGGACAGGGGATTCGGTACTACGAGCAGTACTTC.

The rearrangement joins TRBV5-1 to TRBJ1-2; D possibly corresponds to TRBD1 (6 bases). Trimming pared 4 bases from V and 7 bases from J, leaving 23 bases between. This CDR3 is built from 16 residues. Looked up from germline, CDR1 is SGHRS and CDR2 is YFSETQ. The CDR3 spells CASSLNRDMVLGGYTF. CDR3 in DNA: TGCGCCAGCAGCCTGAACCGGGACATGGTATTGGGTGGCTACACCTTC.

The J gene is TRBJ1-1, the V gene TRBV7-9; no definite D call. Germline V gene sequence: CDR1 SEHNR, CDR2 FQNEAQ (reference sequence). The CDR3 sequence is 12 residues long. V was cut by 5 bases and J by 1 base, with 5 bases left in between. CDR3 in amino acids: CASSPKNTEAFF. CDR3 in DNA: TGTGCCAGCAGCCCAAAGAACACTGAAGCTTTCTTT.

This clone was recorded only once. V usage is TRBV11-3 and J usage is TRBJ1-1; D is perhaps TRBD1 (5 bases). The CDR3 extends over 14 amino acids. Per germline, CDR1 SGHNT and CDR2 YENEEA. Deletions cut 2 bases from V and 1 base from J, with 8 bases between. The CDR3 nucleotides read TGTGCCAGCAGCTTATCAGGGAAGAACACTGAAGCTTTCTTT. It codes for CASSLSGKNTEAFF.

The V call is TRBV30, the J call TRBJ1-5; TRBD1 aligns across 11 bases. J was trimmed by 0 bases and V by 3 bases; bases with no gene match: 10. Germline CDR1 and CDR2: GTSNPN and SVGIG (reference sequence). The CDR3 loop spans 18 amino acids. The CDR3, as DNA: TGTGCCTGGAGGCCCGGGACAGGGGGAACTTATAGCAATCAGCCCCAGCATTTT. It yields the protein CAWRPGTGGTYSNQPQHF.

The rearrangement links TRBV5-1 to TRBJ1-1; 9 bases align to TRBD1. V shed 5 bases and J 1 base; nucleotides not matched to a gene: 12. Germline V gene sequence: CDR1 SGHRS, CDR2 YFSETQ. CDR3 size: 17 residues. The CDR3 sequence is CASRQTTGQGENTEAFF. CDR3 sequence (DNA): TGCGCCAGCAGACAGACGACGGGACAGGGTGAGAACACTGAAGCTTTCTTT.

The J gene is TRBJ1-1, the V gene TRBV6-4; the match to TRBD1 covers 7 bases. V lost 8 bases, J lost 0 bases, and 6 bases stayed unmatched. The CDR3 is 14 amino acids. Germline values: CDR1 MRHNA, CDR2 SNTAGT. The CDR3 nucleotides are TGTGCCAGCCGGGAGACAGGGATGAACACTGAAGCTTTCTTT. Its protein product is CASRETGMNTEAFF.

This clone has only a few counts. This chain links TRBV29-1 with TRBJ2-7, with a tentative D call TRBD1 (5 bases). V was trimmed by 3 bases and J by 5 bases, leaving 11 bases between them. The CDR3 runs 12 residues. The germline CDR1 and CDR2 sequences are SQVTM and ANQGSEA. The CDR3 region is CSVDQGPHEQYF. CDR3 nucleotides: TGCAGCGTTGATCAGGGTCCCCACGAGCAGTACTTC.

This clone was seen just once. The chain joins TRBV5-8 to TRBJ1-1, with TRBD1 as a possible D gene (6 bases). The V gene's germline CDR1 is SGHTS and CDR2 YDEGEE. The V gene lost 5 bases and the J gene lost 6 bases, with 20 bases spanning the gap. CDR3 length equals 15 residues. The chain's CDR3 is CASSSGTTGRAEAFF. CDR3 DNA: TGTGCCAGCAGTTCCGGGACCACAGGGAGAGCTGAAGCTTTCTTT.

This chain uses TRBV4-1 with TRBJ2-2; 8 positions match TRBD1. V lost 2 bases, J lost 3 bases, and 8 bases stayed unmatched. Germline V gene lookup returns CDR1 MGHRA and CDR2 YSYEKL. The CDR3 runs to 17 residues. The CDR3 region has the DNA TGCGCCAGCAGCCAATTCACAGGGGGTAGGGACACCGGGGAGCTGTTTTTT. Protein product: CASSQFTGGRDTGELFF.

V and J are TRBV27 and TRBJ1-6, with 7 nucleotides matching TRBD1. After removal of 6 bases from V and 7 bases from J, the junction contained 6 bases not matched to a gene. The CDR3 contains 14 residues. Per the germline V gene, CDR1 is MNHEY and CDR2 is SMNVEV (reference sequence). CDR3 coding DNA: TGTGCCAGCAGACAGGGGTTTGGGAATTCACCCCTCCACTTT. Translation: CASRQGFGNSPLHF.

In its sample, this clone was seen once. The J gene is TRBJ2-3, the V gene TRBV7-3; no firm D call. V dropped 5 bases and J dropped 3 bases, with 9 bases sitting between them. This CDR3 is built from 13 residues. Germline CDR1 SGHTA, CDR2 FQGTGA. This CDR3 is CASSLSMTDTQYF. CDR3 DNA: TGTGCCAGCAGCCTAAGTATGACAGATACGCAGTATTTT.

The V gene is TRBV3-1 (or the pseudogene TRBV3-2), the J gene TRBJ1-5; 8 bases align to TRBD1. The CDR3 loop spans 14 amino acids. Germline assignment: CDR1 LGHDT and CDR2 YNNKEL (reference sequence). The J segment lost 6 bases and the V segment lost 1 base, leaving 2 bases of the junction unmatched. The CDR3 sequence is CASSQGQGIQPQHF. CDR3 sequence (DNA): TGTGCCAGCAGCCAAGGACAGGGGATTCAGCCCCAGCATTTT.

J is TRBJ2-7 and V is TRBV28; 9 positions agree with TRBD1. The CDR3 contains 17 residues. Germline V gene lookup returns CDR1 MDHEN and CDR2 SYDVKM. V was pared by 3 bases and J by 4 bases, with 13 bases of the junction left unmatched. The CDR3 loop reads CASSLLAYRTGEYEQYF. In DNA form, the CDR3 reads TGTGCCAGCAGTTTGCTTGCATACCGGACAGGGGAATACGAGCAGTACTTC.

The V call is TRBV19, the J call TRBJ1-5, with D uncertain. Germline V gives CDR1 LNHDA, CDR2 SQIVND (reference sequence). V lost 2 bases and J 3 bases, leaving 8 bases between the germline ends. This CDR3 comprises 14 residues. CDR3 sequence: CASSIRHVNQPQHF. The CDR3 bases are TGTGCCAGTAGTATAAGACACGTCAATCAGCCCCAGCATTTT.

CDR3 sequence: CASSVAPSGSGTDTQYF. The DNA for the CDR3 is TGTGCCAGCAGCGTAGCTCCTAGCGGGAGTGGCACAGATACGCAGTATTTT. The chain employs TRBV9 and TRBJ2-3; 10 bases map to TRBD2. V shed 0 bases and J 1 base; nucleotides not matched to a gene: 5. This CDR3 contains 17 residues. Germline V gene sequence: CDR1 SGDLS, CDR2 YYNGEE.

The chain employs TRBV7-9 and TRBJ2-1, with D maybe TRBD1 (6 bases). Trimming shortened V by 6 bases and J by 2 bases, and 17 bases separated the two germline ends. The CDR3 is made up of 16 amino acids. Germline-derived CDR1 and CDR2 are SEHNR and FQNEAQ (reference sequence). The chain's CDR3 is CASSRTGSSAYNEQFF. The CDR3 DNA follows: TGTGCCAGCAGTAGAACAGGGTCCAGCGCCTACAATGAGCAGTTCTTC.

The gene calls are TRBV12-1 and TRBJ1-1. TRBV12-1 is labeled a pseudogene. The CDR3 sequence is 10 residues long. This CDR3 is CASSFKSGIF. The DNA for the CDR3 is TGTGCCAGCAGCTTTAAGTCCGGGATCTTT.

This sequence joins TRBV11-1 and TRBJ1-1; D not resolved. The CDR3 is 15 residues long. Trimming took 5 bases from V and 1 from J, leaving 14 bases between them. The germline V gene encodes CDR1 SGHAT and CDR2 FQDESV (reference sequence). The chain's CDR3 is CASSPHRGRNTEAFF. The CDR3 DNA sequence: TGTGCCAGCAGCCCACATCGGGGTAGGAACACTGAAGCTTTCTTT.

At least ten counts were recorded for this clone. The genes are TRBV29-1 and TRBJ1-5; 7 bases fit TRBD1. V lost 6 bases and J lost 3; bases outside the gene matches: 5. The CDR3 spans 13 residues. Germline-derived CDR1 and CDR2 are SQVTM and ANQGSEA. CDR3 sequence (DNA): TGCAGCGTGGGGGACAGAATCAATCAGCCCCAGCATTTT. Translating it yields CSVGDRINQPQHF.